The 3 T cell receptor beta chains presented below share a single source sample, sequenced in a study of T cell repertoires in cytomegalovirus infection. One entry per CDR3 protein, called by TCRdb with MiXCR from the reads. The sample lists approximately 320,000 distinct CDR3 sequences, 8% to 10% seen once, with roughly 4% in the top ten. The sample consisted of PBMCs. These receptor sequences come from a human donor in good health (CMV status not recorded). Some clones in this sample may be carry-over from other donors' samples.

At least ten counts were recorded for this clonotype. This rearrangement joins TRBV7-6 to TRBJ2-6, with no clear D. Trimming stripped 6 bases from V and 0 bases from J, with 12 bases between. The CDR3 spans 16 residues. Germline-derived CDR1 and CDR2 are SGHVS and FNYEAQ. The CDR3 bases are TGTGCCAGCAGTGGTGGTGTTGACTCTGGGGCCAACGTCCTGACTTTC. It is translated as CASSGGVDSGANVLTF. The full variable domain, with the rest looked up from reference TRBV7-6 and TRBJ2-6, is GAGVSQSPRYKVTKRGQDVALRCDPISGHVSLYWYRQALGQGPEFLTYFNYEAQQDKSGLPNDRFSAERPEGSISTLTIQRTEQRDSAMYRCASSGGVDSGANVLTFGAGSRLTVL.

This clonotype appeared a few times. J is TRBJ1-1 and V is TRBV19, with unresolved D. V was shortened by 5 bases and J by 1 base, with 14 bases between the two germline ends. The CDR3 runs to 15 residues. Looked up from germline, CDR1 is LNHDA and CDR2 is SQIVND (reference sequence). The CDR3 nucleotides read TGTGCCAGTAGTCCCTCAGGACGGAAGAACACTGAAGCTTTCTTT. Protein product: CASSPSGRKNTEAFF.

This clonotype was seen a handful of times. The chain recombines TRBV29-1 with TRBJ2-3; D is unresolved. Germline V gene sequence: CDR1 SQVTM, CDR2 ANQGSEA. CDR3 size: 12 residues. Trimming cost V 4 bases and J 4 bases, with 9 bases left between them. CDR3 region: CSVVSASDTQYF. CDR3 DNA sequence: TGCAGCGTTGTATCCGCGTCAGATACGCAGTATTTT.